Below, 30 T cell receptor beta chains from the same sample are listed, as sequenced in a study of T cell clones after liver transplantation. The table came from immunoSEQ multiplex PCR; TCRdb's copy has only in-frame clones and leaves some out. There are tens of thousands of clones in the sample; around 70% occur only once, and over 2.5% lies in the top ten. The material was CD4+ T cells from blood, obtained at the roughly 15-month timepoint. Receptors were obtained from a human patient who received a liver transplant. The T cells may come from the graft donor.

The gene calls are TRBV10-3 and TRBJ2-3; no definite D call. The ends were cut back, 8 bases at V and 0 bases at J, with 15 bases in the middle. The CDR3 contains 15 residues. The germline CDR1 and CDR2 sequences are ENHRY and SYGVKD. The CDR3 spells CAIRVVRNSTDTQYF. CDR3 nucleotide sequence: TGTGCCATCCGGGTAGTTCGGAATAGCACAGATACGCAGTATTTT.

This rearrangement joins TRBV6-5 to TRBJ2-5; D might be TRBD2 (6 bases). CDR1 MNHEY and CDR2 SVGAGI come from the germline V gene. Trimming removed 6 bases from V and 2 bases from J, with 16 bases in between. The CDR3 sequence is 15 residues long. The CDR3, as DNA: TGTGCCAGCAGCTCCCCCGCTGGGGGGCAAGAGACCCAGTACTTC. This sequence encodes CASSSPAGGQETQYF.

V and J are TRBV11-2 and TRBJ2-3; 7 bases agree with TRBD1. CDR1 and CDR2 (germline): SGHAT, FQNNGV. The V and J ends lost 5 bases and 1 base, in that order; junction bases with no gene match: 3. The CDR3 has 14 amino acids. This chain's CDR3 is CASSLGTGTDTQYF. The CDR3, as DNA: TGTGCCAGCAGCCTAGGGACAGGCACAGATACGCAGTATTTT. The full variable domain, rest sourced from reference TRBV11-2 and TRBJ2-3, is EAGVAQSPRYKIIEKRQSVAFWCNPISGHATLYWYQQILGQGPKLLIQFQNNGVVDDSQLPKDRFSAERLKGVDSTLKIQPAKLEDSAVYLCASSLGTGTDTQYFGPGTRLTVL.

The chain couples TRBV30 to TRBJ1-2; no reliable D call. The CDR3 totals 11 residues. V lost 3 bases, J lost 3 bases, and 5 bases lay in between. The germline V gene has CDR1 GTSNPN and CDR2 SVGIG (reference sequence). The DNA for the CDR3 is TGTGCCTGGAGGGGGTACTATGGCTACACCTTC. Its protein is CAWRGYYGYTF.

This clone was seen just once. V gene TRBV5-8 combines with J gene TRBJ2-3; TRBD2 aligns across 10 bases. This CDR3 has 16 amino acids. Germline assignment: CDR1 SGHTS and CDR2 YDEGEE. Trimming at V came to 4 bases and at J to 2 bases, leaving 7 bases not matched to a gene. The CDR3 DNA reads TGTGCCAGCAGCCTGGGGACTAGCGTAGACACAGATACGCAGTATTTT. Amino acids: CASSLGTSVDTDTQYF. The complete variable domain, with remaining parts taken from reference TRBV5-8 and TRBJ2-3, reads EAGVTQSPTHLIKTRGQQATLRCSPISGHTSVYWYQQALGLGLQFLLWYDEGEERNRGNFPPRFSGRQFPNYSSELNVNALELEDSALYLCASSLGTSVDTDTQYFGPGTRLTVL.

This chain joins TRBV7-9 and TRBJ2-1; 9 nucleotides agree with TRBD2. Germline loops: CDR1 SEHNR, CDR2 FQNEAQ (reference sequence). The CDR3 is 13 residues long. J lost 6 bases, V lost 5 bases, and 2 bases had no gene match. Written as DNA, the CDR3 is TGTGCCAGCAGCCTGGGACTAGCCAATGAGCAGTTCTTC. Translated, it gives CASSLGLANEQFF.

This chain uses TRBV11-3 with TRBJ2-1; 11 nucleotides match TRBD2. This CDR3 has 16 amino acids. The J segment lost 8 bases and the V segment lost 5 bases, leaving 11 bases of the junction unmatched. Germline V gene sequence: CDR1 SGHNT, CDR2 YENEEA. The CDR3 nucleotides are TGTGCCAGCAGCCCTACTAGCGGGAGCCATGGGGATGAGCAGTTCTTC. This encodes CASSPTSGSHGDEQFF.

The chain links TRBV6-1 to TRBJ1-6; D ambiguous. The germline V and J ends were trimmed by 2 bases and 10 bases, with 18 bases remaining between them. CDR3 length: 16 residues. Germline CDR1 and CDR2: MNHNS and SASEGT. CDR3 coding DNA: TGTGCCAGCAGTGAAAATGGGTGGAGGGAGGAATCACCCCTCCACTTT. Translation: CASSENGWREESPLHF.

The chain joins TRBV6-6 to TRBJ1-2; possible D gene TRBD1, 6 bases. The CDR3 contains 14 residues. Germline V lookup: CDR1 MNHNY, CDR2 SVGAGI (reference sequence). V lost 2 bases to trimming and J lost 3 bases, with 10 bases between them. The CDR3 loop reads CASSYQGPDYGYTF. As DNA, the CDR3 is TGTGCCAGCAGTTACCAGGGGCCTGACTATGGCTACACCTTC.

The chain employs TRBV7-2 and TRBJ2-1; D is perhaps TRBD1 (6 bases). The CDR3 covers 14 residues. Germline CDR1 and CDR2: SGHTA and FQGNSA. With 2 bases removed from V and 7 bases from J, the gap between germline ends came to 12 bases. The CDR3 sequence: CASSLRTGTNEQFF. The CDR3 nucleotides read TGTGCCAGCAGCTTACGGACGGGGACAAATGAGCAGTTCTTC.

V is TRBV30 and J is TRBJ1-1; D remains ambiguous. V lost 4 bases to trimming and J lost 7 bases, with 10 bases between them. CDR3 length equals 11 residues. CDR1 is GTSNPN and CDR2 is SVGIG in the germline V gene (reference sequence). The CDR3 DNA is TGTGCCTGGATCTCCTTCTATGAAGCTTTCTTT. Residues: CAWISFYEAFF.

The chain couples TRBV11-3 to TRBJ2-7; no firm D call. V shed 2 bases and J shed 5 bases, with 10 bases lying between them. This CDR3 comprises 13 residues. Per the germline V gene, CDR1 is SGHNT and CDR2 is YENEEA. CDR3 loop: CASSLSYLDEQYF. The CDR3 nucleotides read TGTGCCAGCAGCTTAAGTTACTTAGACGAGCAGTACTTC.

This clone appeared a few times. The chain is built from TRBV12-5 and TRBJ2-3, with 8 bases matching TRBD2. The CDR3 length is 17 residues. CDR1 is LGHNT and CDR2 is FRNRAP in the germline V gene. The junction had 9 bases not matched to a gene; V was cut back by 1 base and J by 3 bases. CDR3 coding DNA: TGTGCTAGTGGTTTGGCCCGTGCGGGAGGAGTTACAGATACGCAGTATTTT. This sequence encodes CASGLARAGGVTDTQYF.

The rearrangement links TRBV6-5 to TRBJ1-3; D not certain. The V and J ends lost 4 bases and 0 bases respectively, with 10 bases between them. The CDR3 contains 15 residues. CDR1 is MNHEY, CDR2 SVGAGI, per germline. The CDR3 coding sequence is TGTGCCAGCAGTTCTAGCTTGCCCTCTGGAAACACCATATATTTT. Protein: CASSSSLPSGNTIYF.

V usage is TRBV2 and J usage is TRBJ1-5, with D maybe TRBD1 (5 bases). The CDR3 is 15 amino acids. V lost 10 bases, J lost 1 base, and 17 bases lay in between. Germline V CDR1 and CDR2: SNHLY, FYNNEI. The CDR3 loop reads CATLRERGSNQPQHF. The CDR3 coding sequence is TGTGCCACCCTAAGAGAGCGGGGGAGCAATCAGCCCCAGCATTTT. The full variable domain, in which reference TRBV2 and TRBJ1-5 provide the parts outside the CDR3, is EPEVTQTPSHQVTQMGQEVILRCVPISNHLYFYWYRQILGQKVEFLVSFYNNEISEKSEIFDDQFSVERPDGSNFTLKIRSTKLEDSAMYFCATLRERGSNQPQHFGDGTRLSIL.

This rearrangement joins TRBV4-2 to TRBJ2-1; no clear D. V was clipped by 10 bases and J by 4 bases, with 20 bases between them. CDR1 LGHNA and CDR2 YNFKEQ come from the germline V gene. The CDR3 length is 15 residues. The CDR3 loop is CATERAGFGYNEQFF. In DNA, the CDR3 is TGTGCCACCGAACGGGCAGGATTTGGGTACAATGAGCAGTTCTTC.

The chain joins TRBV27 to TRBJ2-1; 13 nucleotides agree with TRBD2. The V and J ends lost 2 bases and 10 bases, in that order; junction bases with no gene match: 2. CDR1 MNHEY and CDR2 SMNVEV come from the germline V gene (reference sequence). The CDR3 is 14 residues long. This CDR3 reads CASSLGLAGDEQFF. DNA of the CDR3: TGTGCCAGCAGTTTAGGACTAGCGGGAGACGAGCAGTTCTTC.

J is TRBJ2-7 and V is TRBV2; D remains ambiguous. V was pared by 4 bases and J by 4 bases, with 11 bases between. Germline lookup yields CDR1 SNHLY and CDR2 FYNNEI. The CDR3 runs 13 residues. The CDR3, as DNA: TGTGCCAGCAGTGCCTCGGGCCTGTACGAGCAGTACTTC. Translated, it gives CASSASGLYEQYF.

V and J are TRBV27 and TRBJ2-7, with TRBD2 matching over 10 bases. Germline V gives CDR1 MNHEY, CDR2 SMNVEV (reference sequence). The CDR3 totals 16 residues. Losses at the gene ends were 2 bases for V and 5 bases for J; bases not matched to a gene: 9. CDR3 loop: CASSLEAGGNSNEQYF. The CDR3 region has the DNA TGTGCCAGCAGTTTAGAAGCGGGGGGGAATAGTAACGAGCAGTACTTC.

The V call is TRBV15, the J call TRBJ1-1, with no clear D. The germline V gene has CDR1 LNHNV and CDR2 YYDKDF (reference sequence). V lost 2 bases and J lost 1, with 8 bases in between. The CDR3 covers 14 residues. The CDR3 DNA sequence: TGTGCCACCAGCAGACCTGCACAGAACACTGAAGCTTTCTTT. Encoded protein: CATSRPAQNTEAFF.

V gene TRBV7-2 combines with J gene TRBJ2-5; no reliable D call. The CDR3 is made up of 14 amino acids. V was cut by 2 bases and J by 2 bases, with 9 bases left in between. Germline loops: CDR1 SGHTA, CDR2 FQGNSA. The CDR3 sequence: CASSLRWGQETQYF. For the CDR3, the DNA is TGTGCCAGCAGCTTAAGGTGGGGACAAGAGACCCAGTACTTC.

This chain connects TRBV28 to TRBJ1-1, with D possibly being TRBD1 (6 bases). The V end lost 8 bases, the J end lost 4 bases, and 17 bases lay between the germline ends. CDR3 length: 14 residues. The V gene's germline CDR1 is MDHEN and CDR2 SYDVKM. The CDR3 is CASVRGGVGTEAFF. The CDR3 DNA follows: TGTGCCAGCGTTCGGGGGGGCGTAGGCACTGAAGCTTTCTTT.

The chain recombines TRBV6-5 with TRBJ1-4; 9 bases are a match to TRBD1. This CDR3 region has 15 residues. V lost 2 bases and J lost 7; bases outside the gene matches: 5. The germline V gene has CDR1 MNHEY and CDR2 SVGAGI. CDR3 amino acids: CASSYLQGASEKLFF. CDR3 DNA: TGTGCCAGCAGTTACCTACAGGGGGCTAGTGAAAAACTGTTTTTT.

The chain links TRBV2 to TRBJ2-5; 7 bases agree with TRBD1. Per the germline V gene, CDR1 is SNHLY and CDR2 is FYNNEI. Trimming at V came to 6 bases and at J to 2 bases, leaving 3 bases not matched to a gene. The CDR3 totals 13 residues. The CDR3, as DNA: TGTGCCAGCAGGAGGGACAGTCAAGAGACCCAGTACTTC. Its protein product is CASRRDSQETQYF.

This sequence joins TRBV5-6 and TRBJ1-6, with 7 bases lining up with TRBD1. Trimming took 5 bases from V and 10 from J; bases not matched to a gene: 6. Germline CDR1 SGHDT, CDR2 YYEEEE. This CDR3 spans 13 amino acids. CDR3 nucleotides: TGTGCCAGCAGAACAGGGGCGGGCTCACCCCTCCACTTT. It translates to CASRTGAGSPLHF. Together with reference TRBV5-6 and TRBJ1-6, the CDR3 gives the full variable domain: DAGVTQSPTHLIKTRGQQVTLRCSPKSGHDTVSWYQQALGQGPQFIFQYYEEEERQRGNFPDRFSGHQFPNYSSELNVNALLLGDSALYLCASRTGAGSPLHFGNGTRLTVT.

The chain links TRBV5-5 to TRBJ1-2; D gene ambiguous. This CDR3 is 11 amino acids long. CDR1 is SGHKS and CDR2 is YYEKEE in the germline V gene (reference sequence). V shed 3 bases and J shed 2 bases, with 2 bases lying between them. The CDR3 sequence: CASSSNYGYTF. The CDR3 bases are TGTGCCAGCAGCTCGAACTATGGCTACACCTTC.

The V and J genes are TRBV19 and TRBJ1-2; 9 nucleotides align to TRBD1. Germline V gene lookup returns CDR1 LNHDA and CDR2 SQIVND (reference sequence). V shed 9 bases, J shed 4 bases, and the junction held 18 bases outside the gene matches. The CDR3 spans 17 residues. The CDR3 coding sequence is TGTGCCAGCTCCGAGGCCCCACAGGGGGCGAGTATCTATGGCTACACCTTC. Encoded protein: CASSEAPQGASIYGYTF.

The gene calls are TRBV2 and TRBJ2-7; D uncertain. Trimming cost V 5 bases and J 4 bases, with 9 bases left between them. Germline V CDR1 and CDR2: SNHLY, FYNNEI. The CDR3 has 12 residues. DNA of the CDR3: TGTGCCAGCAGTCCGGAGCGATACGAGCAGTACGTC. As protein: CASSPERYEQYV.

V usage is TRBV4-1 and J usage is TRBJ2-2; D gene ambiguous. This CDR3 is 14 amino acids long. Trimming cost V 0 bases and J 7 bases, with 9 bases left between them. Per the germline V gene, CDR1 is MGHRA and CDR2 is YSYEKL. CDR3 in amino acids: CASSQDFSSGELFF. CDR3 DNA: TGCGCCAGCAGCCAAGACTTTTCAAGCGGGGAGCTGTTTTTT.

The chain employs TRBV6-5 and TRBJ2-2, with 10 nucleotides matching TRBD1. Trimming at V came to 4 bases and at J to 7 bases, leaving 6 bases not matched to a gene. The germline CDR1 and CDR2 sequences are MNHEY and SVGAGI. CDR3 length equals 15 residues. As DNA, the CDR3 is TGTGCCAGCAGTTCAAGGACAGGGGGGCACGGGGAGCTGTTTTTT. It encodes CASSSRTGGHGELFF.